The 31 T cell receptor beta chains listed next were all sequenced from one sample in a study of memory CD4+ T cells and cytomegalovirus serostatus (dated by TCRdb to between 2017 and 2020). The method was the immunoSEQ multiplex PCR assay. The table was pulled from immuneACCESS by TCRdb, which kept in-frame rearrangements only. Such tables lose some clones; where checked, under half of the loss comes from unresolved V genes, and the rest has no known cause. A total of under 35,000 clones appear in this sample, around 76% of them only once. The leading ten clones occupy less than 1.3% of the sample. A FACSAria II was used to sort memory CD4+ T cells, defined as single viable CD3+CD4+CD8-CD45RO+ cells. Sequencing was carried out using memory CD4+ T cells from blood. The receptors were gathered from an adult in good health and CMV-seronegative.

The chain is built from TRBV12-5 and TRBJ1-6; D is possibly TRBD1 (5 bases). The CDR3 has 16 amino acids. Trimming removed 3 bases from V and 7 bases from J, with 16 bases in between. Germline CDR1 reads LGHNT; CDR2 reads FRNRAP. CDR3 nucleotide sequence: TGTGCTAGTGGTTTTTTGGAGGGGAACTCCAATTCACCCCTCCACTTT. Translation gives CASGFLEGNSNSPLHF.

The J gene is TRBJ1-2, the V gene TRBV14, with D perhaps TRBD1 (5 bases). Trimming cost V 2 bases and J 5 bases, with 6 bases left between them. CDR1 and CDR2 from the germline V gene are SGHDN and FVKESK. The CDR3 spans 12 residues. CDR3: CASSQSGYGYTF. The DNA for the CDR3 is TGTGCCAGCAGCCAATCAGGGTATGGCTACACCTTC.

CDR3 loop: CAWDGTGGSITF. The CDR3 bases are TGTGCCTGGGACGGGACAGGGGGCTCCATCACCTTC. The genes are TRBV30 and TRBJ1-2; 12 bases match TRBD1. The germline CDR1 and CDR2 sequences are GTSNPN and SVGIG (reference sequence). The CDR3 spans 12 residues. With 5 bases clipped from V and 13 bases from J, the junction kept 8 bases outside the gene matches.

This chain connects TRBV7-2 to TRBJ1-1; tentative D call: TRBD1 (5 bases). The ends were cut back, 5 bases at V and 1 base at J, with 8 bases in the middle. Germline CDR1 reads SGHTA; CDR2 reads FQGNSA. The CDR3 loop spans 13 amino acids. CDR3 sequence reads: CASSRTGNTEAFF. The CDR3 nucleotides read TGTGCCAGCAGCCGAACAGGGAACACTGAAGCTTTCTTT.

A few counts support this clone. This sequence joins TRBV14 and TRBJ1-2; weak D call: TRBD1 (5 bases). The length of the CDR3 is 12 residues. Germline values: CDR1 SGHDN, CDR2 FVKESK. V dropped 1 base and J dropped 9 bases, with 9 bases sitting between them. DNA of the CDR3: TGTGCCAGCAGCCAAGTTAGACAGAGCTACACCTTC. It translates to CASSQVRQSYTF.

This clone was seen only a few times. Here the CDR3 reads CASSTSDRNYGYTF. The CDR3 nucleotides are TGTGCCAGCTCAACCTCGGACAGGAACTATGGCTACACCTTC. This sequence joins TRBV18 and TRBJ1-2; 7 positions match TRBD1. This CDR3 has 14 residues. Germline CDR1 and CDR2: KGHSH and LQKENI. The ends lost 5 bases at V and 2 bases at J; junction bases unmatched: 5.

This clone was found a few times. V usage is TRBV7-2 and J usage is TRBJ1-3; 9 positions match TRBD1. The CDR3 spans 16 residues. The V gene end was trimmed by 5 bases and the J gene end by 0 bases; junction bases not matched to a gene: 5. The germline V gene encodes CDR1 SGHTA and CDR2 FQGNSA. The CDR3 region has the DNA TGTGCCAGCAGCCACCCGGGACAGGGCTCTGGAAACACCATATATTTT. It codes for CASSHPGQGSGNTIYF.

This clone was detected only a few times. V is TRBV18 and J is TRBJ1-1; D ambiguous. The germline gives CDR1 KGHSH, CDR2 LQKENI. V lost 5 bases, J lost 0 bases, and 10 bases lay in between. The CDR3 sequence is 14 residues long. The CDR3 is CASSSQRMNTEAFF. In DNA form, the CDR3 reads TGTGCCAGCTCATCGCAGCGCATGAACACTGAAGCTTTCTTT.

This rearrangement joins TRBV28 to TRBJ1-2; 10 bases match TRBD1. Unmatched junction bases numbered 7, after V lost 2 bases and J lost 7 bases. From germline, CDR1 is MDHEN and CDR2 SYDVKM. The CDR3 is 15 residues long. The CDR3 is CASSLARQGAGGYTF. Written as DNA, the CDR3 is TGTGCCAGCAGTTTAGCCCGACAGGGGGCGGGTGGCTACACCTTC.

In nucleotides, the CDR3 is TGTGCCAGCACCGCCCTAGGAAAGGGCACCGGGGAGCTGTTTTTT. It encodes CASTALGKGTGELFF. This chain connects TRBV5-6 to TRBJ2-2, with no clear D. In germline, CDR1 is SGHDT, CDR2 YYEEEE. There are 15 residues in the CDR3. The V gene lost 6 bases and the J gene lost 4 bases, with 16 bases spanning the gap.

This clone was seen just once. This rearrangement joins TRBV30 to TRBJ1-6; TRBD1 matches at 9 bases. Germline V lookup: CDR1 GTSNPN, CDR2 SVGIG (reference sequence). This CDR3 is built from 14 residues. The trim removed 2 bases at V and 10 bases at J, leaving 6 bases unmatched. The CDR3 sequence is CAWSYGTGTSPLHF. CDR3 bases: TGTGCCTGGAGTTACGGGACAGGGACCTCACCCCTCCACTTT.

The chain uses TRBV5-1 and TRBJ1-5, with 7 bases lining up with TRBD1. Germline lookup yields CDR1 SGHRS and CDR2 YFSETQ. The V and J ends lost 3 bases and 4 bases, in that order; junction bases with no gene match: 7. The CDR3 is 15 residues long. As DNA, the CDR3 is TGCGCCAGCAGCTGGACAGGAGCCTTAAATCAGCCCCAGCATTTT. Protein product: CASSWTGALNQPQHF.

This chain joins TRBV7-9 and TRBJ2-1, with unresolved D. Trimming stripped 5 bases from V and 2 bases from J, with 16 bases between. The CDR3 is 16 amino acids. Germline V gives CDR1 SEHNR, CDR2 FQNEAQ (reference sequence). CDR3 in DNA: TGTGCCAGCAGCCATGAGCAGGCGATTGCCTACAATGAGCAGTTCTTC. It translates to CASSHEQAIAYNEQFF.

V is TRBV4-2 and J is TRBJ2-1, with 7 bases fitting TRBD2. Trimming cost V 1 base and J 4 bases; bases outside gene matches: 7. The CDR3 is 16 residues long. Germline V gene sequence: CDR1 LGHNA, CDR2 YNFKEQ. CDR3 protein: CASSQVGTKIYNEQFF. CDR3 in DNA: TGTGCCAGCAGCCAAGTGGGGACTAAGATTTACAATGAGCAGTTCTTC.

This clone is deemed medium-sized. The DNA for the CDR3 is TGTGCCAGCAGCTCCCTGGACAGGGGAAACACTGAAGCTTTCTTT. Its protein product is CASSSLDRGNTEAFF. V usage is TRBV5-4 and J usage is TRBJ1-1; 9 bases line up with TRBD1. The CDR3 contains 15 residues. V dropped 3 bases and J dropped 2; count of bases not matched to a gene: 5. CDR1 and CDR2 from the germline V gene are SGHNT and YYREEE (reference sequence).

The CDR3 DNA reads TGCGCCAGCAGCCAAGACGGCGAGCAGCCCCAGCATTTT. Translated, it gives CASSQDGEQPQHF. V gene TRBV4-3 combines with J gene TRBJ1-5; unclear D gene. The CDR3 sequence is 13 residues long. With 0 bases removed from V and 7 bases from J, the gap between germline ends came to 7 bases. Germline V gene data show CDR1 as LGHNA and CDR2 as YSLEER.

This clone was seen only once. This sequence joins TRBV28 and TRBJ2-7; D not certain. The CDR3 consists of 14 residues. V lost 5 bases, J lost 2 bases, and 13 bases lay in between. CDR1 is MDHEN and CDR2 is SYDVKM in the germline V gene. DNA of the CDR3: TGTGCCAGCAGTGAACAGTCTCGAACCTACGAGCAGTACTTC. Protein sequence: CASSEQSRTYEQYF. Full variable domain (rest looked up from reference TRBV28 and TRBJ2-7): DVKVTQSSRYLVKRTGEKVFLECVQDMDHENMFWYRQDPGLGLRLIYFSYDVKMKEKGDIPEGYSVSREKKERFSLILESASTNQTSMYLCASSEQSRTYEQYFGPGTRLTVT.

V gene TRBV7-6 combines with J gene TRBJ2-7, with unresolved D. The V and J ends lost 4 bases and 0 bases respectively, with 13 bases between them. The CDR3 is 15 amino acids. Germline assignment: CDR1 SGHVS and CDR2 FNYEAQ. The CDR3, as DNA: TGTGCCAGCAGCTCTCGGTACTCCGACTCCTACGAGCAGTACTTC. Residues: CASSSRYSDSYEQYF.

V and J are TRBV4-3 and TRBJ2-7; 7 bases are a match to TRBD1. This CDR3 region has 13 residues. The junction had 3 bases not matched to a gene; V was cut back by 0 bases and J by 7 bases. Germline assignment: CDR1 LGHNA and CDR2 YSLEER. In DNA form, the CDR3 reads TGCGCCAGCAGCCAAGAGAGGGGGCTTGAGCAGTACTTC. Encoded protein: CASSQERGLEQYF.

This chain connects TRBV10-3 to TRBJ2-7; D is unresolved. The CDR3 extends over 13 amino acids. V was shortened by 0 bases and J by 5 bases, with 8 bases between the two germline ends. The germline V gene encodes CDR1 ENHRY and CDR2 SYGVKD. The CDR3 coding sequence is TGTGCCATCAGTGAGTCGGGTCTTGACGAGCAGTACTTC. This sequence encodes CAISESGLDEQYF.

V gene TRBV5-6 combines with J gene TRBJ1-4, with 9 positions matching TRBD1. From germline, CDR1 is SGHDT and CDR2 YYEEEE. The CDR3 consists of 16 residues. The V segment lost 3 bases and the J segment 4 bases; nucleotides outside the gene matches: 7. The CDR3 reads CASSYFRDRVNEKLFF. The DNA of the CDR3 is TGTGCCAGCAGCTACTTCCGGGACAGGGTTAATGAAAAACTGTTTTTT. The complete variable domain, with remaining parts taken from reference TRBV5-6 and TRBJ1-4, reads DAGVTQSPTHLIKTRGQQVTLRCSPKSGHDTVSWYQQALGQGPQFIFQYYEEEERQRGNFPDRFSGHQFPNYSSELNVNALLLGDSALYLCASSYFRDRVNEKLFFGSGTQLSVL.

The gene calls are TRBV10-3 and TRBJ1-2, with 8 bases aligning to TRBD1. Germline assignment: CDR1 ENHRY and CDR2 SYGVKD. This CDR3 comprises 14 residues. After removal of 6 bases from V and 11 bases from J, the junction contained 14 bases not matched to a gene. This CDR3 reads CAIREGTGELGYTF. CDR3 nucleotide sequence: TGTGCCATCAGGGAAGGGACAGGCGAACTGGGGTACACCTTC.

The J gene is TRBJ2-6, the V gene TRBV18; D is perhaps TRBD1 or TRBD2 (5 bases each). Germline V CDR1 and CDR2: KGHSH, LQKENI. CDR3 size: 17 residues. Trimming shortened V by 4 bases and J by 0 bases, and 13 bases separated the two germline ends. CDR3 sequence (DNA): TGTGCCAGCTCACAGGGGACGGTATTCTCTGGGGCCAACGTCCTGACTTTC. This codes for CASSQGTVFSGANVLTF.

This chain joins TRBV28 and TRBJ2-7; 9 bases are a match to TRBD2. V lost 6 bases to trimming and J lost 7 bases; unmatched junction nucleotides: 13. This CDR3 is built from 15 residues. Germline lookup yields CDR1 MDHEN and CDR2 SYDVKM. The CDR3, as DNA: TGTGCCAGCAGGGGCCCGGGACTAGCAGTAAATGAGCAGTACTTC. Protein: CASRGPGLAVNEQYF. The full variable domain, in which reference TRBV28 and TRBJ2-7 provide the parts outside the CDR3, is DVKVTQSSRYLVKRTGEKVFLECVQDMDHENMFWYRQDPGLGLRLIYFSYDVKMKEKGDIPEGYSVSREKKERFSLILESASTNQTSMYLCASRGPGLAVNEQYFGPGTRLTVT.

V and J are TRBV2 and TRBJ1-3; no definite D call. Germline V CDR1 and CDR2: SNHLY, FYNNEI. Trimming pared 8 bases from V and 7 bases from J, leaving 12 bases between. The CDR3 has 12 amino acids. The CDR3 loop reads CASGSEGNTIYF. CDR3 DNA: TGTGCCAGCGGGTCGGAGGGTAACACCATATATTTT.

The chain has TRBV6-1 and TRBJ2-7; D is undetermined. Germline values: CDR1 MNHNS, CDR2 SASEGT. This CDR3 spans 11 amino acids. V lost 5 bases to trimming and J lost 4 bases, with 6 bases between them. CDR3 nucleotides: TGTGCCAGCAGTTGGGGTTACGAGCAGTACTTC. This translates into CASSWGYEQYF.

The chain employs TRBV5-1 and TRBJ1-1, with no clear D. Germline lookup yields CDR1 SGHRS and CDR2 YFSETQ. CDR3 length: 13 residues. V lost 4 bases and J lost 3, with 10 bases in between. CDR3 in amino acids: CASSLGRDTEAFF. In DNA, the CDR3 is TGCGCCAGCAGCCTCGGACGGGACACTGAAGCTTTCTTT. Filled out from reference TRBV5-1 and TRBJ1-1, the complete variable domain reads KAGVTQTPRYLIKTRGQQVTLSCSPISGHRSVSWYQQTPGQGLQFLFEYFSETQRNKGNFPGRFSGRQFSNSRSEMNVSTLELGDSALYLCASSLGRDTEAFFGQGTRLTVV.

The chain links TRBV28 to TRBJ1-1; D unclear. Germline V lookup: CDR1 MDHEN, CDR2 SYDVKM. The CDR3 runs to 14 residues. V was clipped by 2 bases and J by 4 bases, with 11 bases between them. Written as DNA, the CDR3 is TGTGCCAGCAGTTTAAAAGGGCGGGTCACTGAAGCTTTCTTT. Translation: CASSLKGRVTEAFF. The entire variable domain, with the rest obtained from reference TRBV28 and TRBJ1-1, is as follows: DVKVTQSSRYLVKRTGEKVFLECVQDMDHENMFWYRQDPGLGLRLIYFSYDVKMKEKGDIPEGYSVSREKKERFSLILESASTNQTSMYLCASSLKGRVTEAFFGQGTRLTVV.

The gene calls are TRBV19 and TRBJ1-4, with 7 nucleotides matching TRBD1. CDR1 LNHDA and CDR2 SQIVND come from the germline V gene (reference sequence). V lost 7 bases and J lost 5; bases outside the gene matches: 7. The CDR3 is 14 residues long. The chain's CDR3 is CASKLGQLNEKLFF. Written as DNA, the CDR3 is TGTGCCAGTAAGCTGGGACAGCTAAATGAAAAACTGTTTTTT.

This sequence joins TRBV28 and TRBJ1-2; the D is unclear. The V end was cut by 4 bases, the J end by 3 bases, with 18 bases between. CDR3 length: 16 residues. The germline V gene has CDR1 MDHEN and CDR2 SYDVKM. The CDR3 DNA follows: TGTGCCAGCAGTTCCCCGCGACATCTGGGCGACTATGGCTACACCTTC. This gives the protein CASSSPRHLGDYGYTF.

This clone has a single count. This chain connects TRBV6-6 to TRBJ1-6; the D is unclear. The CDR3 length is 13 residues. The germline V and J ends were trimmed by 4 bases and 7 bases, with 8 bases remaining between them. Per the germline V gene, CDR1 is MNHNY and CDR2 is SVGAGI (reference sequence). The CDR3 here is CASSLPQNSPLHF. The CDR3 coding sequence is TGTGCCAGCAGTTTACCACAGAATTCACCCCTCCACTTT.